This TCR beta chain was recovered during a study of blood T cells in healthy people across ages. Sample-barcoded 5' priming and a J-beta primer mix drove a second PCR of 7 to 11 cycles. Via MiXCR, TCRdb re-called the 5' RACE reads, giving one row per CDR3 protein. The table has about 680,000 distinct CDR3 sequences, around 48% seen once. Study findings and constraints: It was held that the diversity estimates obtained from one million T cells were underestimates. It was not possible, with unsorted PBMCs, to conclusively compare naive and antigen-experienced cells.

This clonotype was picked up one time. Its antigen is not known. This CDR3 comprises 14 residues. CDR1 SQVTM and CDR2 ANQGSEA come from the germline V gene. Deletions cut 8 bases from V and 0 bases from J, with 14 bases between. The authors extracted at least 6 micrograms of total RNA per sample. The specimen sequenced was blood. This sequence originates from a woman aged 55 to 70 in good health. The chain joins TRBV29-1 to TRBJ2-1; D is possibly TRBD1 or TRBD2 (5 bases each). The CDR3: CSIHGDVSYNEQFF. The CDR3 nucleotides read TGCAGCATCCACGGGGACGTCTCCTACAATGAGCAGTTCTTC.